These T cell receptor beta chains were read from a single sample in a study of spatial heterogeneity in lung cancer. TCRdb re-analysed the 5' RACE reads in MiXCR, keeping a single row per CDR3 protein. The profile shows about 10,000 distinct CDR3 sequences, 20% to 25% of them singletons. Sequenced material: PBMCs, taken at follow-up. These receptors all come from a female donor with early-stage non-small cell lung cancer. CDR3s include the opening cysteine and the closing phenylalanine or tryptophan. The D gene is left open where the match is weak. Size values are once, few and many counts, or a class for expanded clones, and some rows have none.

len,d_gene,abundance,j_gene,v_gene,CDR3aa,CDR3nt
15,NA,NA,TRBJ1-3,TRBV5-4,CASSFDSTAGNTIYF,TGTGCCAGCAGCTTTGATTCGACCGCTGGAAACACCATATATTTT
15,NA,NA,TRBJ2-5,TRBV7-8,CASSRRRSLRETQYF,TGTGCCAGCAGCCGTCGACGCTCCCTCCGAGAGACCCAGTACTTC
15,TRBD2,NA,TRBJ2-7,TRBV9,CASSVGAGGPYEQYF,TGTGCCAGCAGCGTAGGGGCGGGAGGGCCCTACGAGCAGTACTTC
13,NA,NA,TRBJ1-2,TRBV6-5,CASSPFPWEGYTF,TGTGCCAGCAGTCCCTTTCCCTGGGAGGGCTACACCTTC
17,TRBD2,NA,TRBJ2-2,TRBV5-1,CASSPGLAEANTGELFF,TGCGCCAGCAGTCCGGGACTAGCGGAGGCGAACACCGGGGAGCTGTTTTTT
16,NA,medium-sized,TRBJ1-4,TRBV28,CASSFYPEGFSEKLFF,TGTGCCAGCAGTTTCTACCCGGAGGGTTTTTCCGAAAAACTGTTTTTT
14,NA,NA,TRBJ2-2,TRBV28,CASSSQSGTGELFF,TGTGCCAGCAGCTCTCAGAGTGGCACCGGGGAGCTGTTTTTT
17,TRBD1,NA,TRBJ2-1,TRBV5-1,CASGLSSGGSSYNEQFF,TGCGCCAGCGGACTCAGCTCAGGGGGTTCCTCCTACAATGAGCAGTTCTTC
13,TRBD1,NA,TRBJ2-3,TRBV3-1,CASSFQGADTQYF,TGTGCCAGCAGCTTCCAGGGGGCAGATACGCAGTATTTT
15,TRBD1,few,TRBJ1-2,TRBV11-2,CASSLRTGRKSSYTF,TGTGCCAGCAGCCTTCGGACAGGACGAAAGTCAAGCTACACCTTC
13,NA,NA,TRBJ2-2,TRBV11-3,CASSNGGTGELFF,TGTGCCAGCAGCAATGGGGGCACCGGGGAGCTGTTTTTT
14,NA,NA,TRBJ1-5,TRBV7-9,CASGPVEGNQPQHF,TGTGCCAGCGGCCCTGTGGAGGGCAATCAGCCCCAGCATTTT
16,TRBD2,few,TRBJ2-1,TRBV11-2,CASSLLAGGSYNEQFF,TGTGCCAGCAGCTTACTAGCGGGAGGATCCTACAATGAGCAGTTCTTC
15,NA,NA,TRBJ2-7,TRBV6-1,CASSEAPSDVYEQYF,TGTGCCAGCAGTGAAGCGCCATCGGACGTCTACGAGCAGTACTTC
15,TRBD1,NA,TRBJ2-2,TRBV28,CASSGTGGFGGELFF,TGTGCCAGCTCAGGGACAGGGGGGTTCGGCGGGGAGCTGTTTTTT
12,TRBD1,NA,TRBJ2-7,TRBV28,CASRTGIYEQYF,TGTGCCAGTAGGACAGGGATCTACGAGCAGTACTTC
13,TRBD1,NA,TRBJ1-2,TRBV24-1,CATSEQGAYGYTF,TGTGCCACCAGTGAACAGGGGGCCTATGGCTACACCTTC
15,TRBD2,NA,TRBJ2-7,TRBV28,CASSLVVAGTYEQYF,TGTGCCAGCAGTTTGGTAGTAGCGGGAACCTACGAGCAGTACTTC
14,TRBD1,few,TRBJ2-7,TRBV20-1,CSAAARDREGEQYF,TGCAGTGCCGCAGCCCGGGACAGGGAGGGCGAGCAGTACTTC
14,NA,NA,TRBJ2-1,TRBV7-2,CASSRSGLYNEQFF,TGTGCCAGCAGTCGTAGCGGTCTCTACAATGAGCAGTTCTTC